The 25 T cell receptor beta chains reported below all come from one sample, sequenced in a study of shared clonotypes between healthy human individuals. The method was immunoSEQ multiplex PCR; TCRdb's version includes in-frame clones alone and lacks a portion of them. The table has 2 million to 3 million clones, 90% to 95% seen once. The sample was naive CD4+ T cells from PBMCs. Indicated subset: CD45RA+ positively selected. These receptors originate from a young man in good health. Some clones in this sample may be carry-over from other donors' samples.

The rearrangement joins TRBV5-6 to TRBJ2-7, with D possibly being TRBD2 (5 bases). The germline gives CDR1 SGHDT, CDR2 YYEEEE. The CDR3 sequence is 14 residues long. The V end lost 3 bases, the J end lost 0 bases, and 10 bases lay between the germline ends. The CDR3 loop is CASSSSLSSYEQYF. CDR3 coding DNA: TGTGCCAGCAGCTCTAGCTTAAGCTCCTACGAGCAGTACTTC.

On this clone itself: This specimen includes other DNA sequences encoding the same CDR3. The V call is TRBV28, the J call TRBJ2-5; 8 bases agree with TRBD2. The CDR3 loop spans 15 amino acids. The germline V gene encodes CDR1 MDHEN and CDR2 SYDVKM. J lost 5 bases, V lost 4 bases, and 9 bases had no gene match. CDR3 sequence (DNA): TGTGCCAGCAGTTCCCCGGGGGGGGCGGGTGAGACCCAGTACTTC. Its protein is CASSSPGGAGETQYF.

V and J are TRBV4-1 and TRBJ1-5, with 9 bases matching TRBD1. CDR3 length: 17 amino acids. V shed 4 bases, J shed 2 bases, and the junction held 9 bases outside the gene matches. Germline CDR1 and CDR2: MGHRA and YSYEKL. The chain's CDR3 is CASSPWDRVSGNQPQHF. The CDR3 nucleotides read TGCGCCAGCAGCCCCTGGGACAGGGTTTCGGGCAATCAGCCCCAGCATTTT.

Here the CDR3 reads CASSLAAGQTNEQFF. The CDR3 coding sequence is TGTGCCAGCAGCTTAGCGGCGGGCCAGACCAATGAGCAGTTCTTC. The chain links TRBV7-9 to TRBJ2-1; a possible D gene is TRBD2 (5 bases). Trimming removed 0 bases from V and 6 bases from J, with 12 bases in between. This CDR3 is built from 15 residues. The germline CDR1 and CDR2 sequences are SEHNR and FQNEAQ (reference sequence).

The chain recombines TRBV28 with TRBJ1-4, with D unclear. Trimming pared 6 bases from V and 4 bases from J, leaving 12 bases between. Germline lookup yields CDR1 MDHEN and CDR2 SYDVKM. The CDR3 runs to 14 residues. CDR3 loop: CASSHDGDNEKLFF. DNA of the CDR3: TGTGCCAGCAGCCACGACGGGGATAATGAAAAACTGTTTTTT.

The CDR3 loop reads CASSFAGRSSYEQYF. The CDR3 DNA is TGTGCCAGCAGCTTTGCAGGGAGAAGCTCCTACGAGCAGTACTTC. The chain employs TRBV7-2 and TRBJ2-7; either TRBD1 or TRBD2 may supply D (5 bases each). The V gene's germline CDR1 is SGHTA and CDR2 FQGNSA. Trimming shortened V by 3 bases and J by 0 bases, and 12 bases separated the two germline ends. This CDR3 region has 15 residues.

CDR3 in DNA: TGTGCCAGCAGCTTTTTAGGTGTAAATATGAACACTGAAGCTTTCTTT. Its translation is CASSFLGVNMNTEAFF. This chain links TRBV5-4 with TRBJ1-1, with D hard to call. V lost 2 bases and J 0 bases, leaving 14 bases between the germline ends. The CDR3 length is 16 residues. CDR1 is SGHNT, CDR2 YYREEE, per germline (reference sequence).

This CDR3 reads CASGRLGGDLETQYF. The CDR3 DNA follows: TGCGCCAGCGGCCGCCTAGGGGGCGATCTGGAGACCCAGTACTTC. The J gene is TRBJ2-5, the V gene TRBV4-1; 7 positions match TRBD1. V dropped 8 bases and J dropped 5; count of bases not matched to a gene: 14. The germline CDR1 and CDR2 sequences are MGHRA and YSYEKL. This CDR3 comprises 15 residues.

The chain links TRBV7-9 to TRBJ1-1; D not resolved. The CDR3 is 10 amino acids. Trimming removed 6 bases at V and 1 base at J, with 0 bases between. CDR1 and CDR2 (germline): SEHNR, FQNEAQ (reference sequence). Written as DNA, the CDR3 is TGTGCCAGCAGGAACACTGAAGCTTTCTTT. Translating it yields CASRNTEAFF. Together with reference TRBV7-9 and TRBJ1-1, the CDR3 gives the full variable domain: DTGVSQNPRHKITKRGQNVTFRCDPISEHNRLYWYRQTLGQGPEFLTYFQNEAQLEKSRLLSDRFSAERPKGSFSTLEIQRTEQGDSAMYLCASRNTEAFFGQGTRLTVV.

In this sample, this clone turned up once. This sequence joins TRBV18 and TRBJ2-2; no clear D. CDR3 length: 16 residues. Trimming pared 4 bases from V and 1 base from J, leaving 13 bases between. CDR1 is KGHSH, CDR2 LQKENI, per germline. DNA of the CDR3: TGTGCCAGCTCACTCCACGGACCGGGGAACACCGGGGAGCTGTTTTTT. This translates into CASSLHGPGNTGELFF.

The chain uses TRBV19 and TRBJ1-2; tentatively, D is TRBD1 (5 bases). CDR1 and CDR2 from the germline V gene are LNHDA and SQIVND (reference sequence). This CDR3 contains 15 residues. The V end was cut by 3 bases, the J end by 2 bases, with 13 bases between. This chain's CDR3 is CASSIGYRNNYGYTF. DNA of the CDR3: TGTGCCAGTAGTATCGGGTACAGGAACAACTATGGCTACACCTTC.

The chain recombines TRBV25-1 with TRBJ2-1; 10 nucleotides line up with TRBD2. Losses at the gene ends were 3 bases for V and 10 bases for J; bases not matched to a gene: 9. CDR1 is MGHDK and CDR2 is SYGVNS in the germline V gene. The CDR3 is 15 residues long. The CDR3 sequence: CASSDLLAGAREQFF. The CDR3 DNA reads as TGTGCCAGCAGTGATTTGCTAGCGGGAGCACGGGAGCAGTTCTTC. Full variable domain (rest looked up from reference TRBV25-1 and TRBJ2-1): EADIYQTPRYLVIGTGKKITLECSQTMGHDKMYWYQQDPGMELHLIHYSYGVNSTEKGDLSSESTVSRIRTEHFPLTLESARPSHTSQYLCASSDLLAGAREQFFGPGTRLTVL.

The rearrangement uses TRBV2 and TRBJ2-5, with 8 bases identical to TRBD1. V shed 10 bases and J 5 bases; nucleotides not matched to a gene: 6. The CDR3 is 12 residues long. Germline CDR1 and CDR2: SNHLY and FYNNEI. CDR3 sequence (DNA): TGTGCCACTTCAGGGGGCGGGGAGACCCAGTACTTC. Residues: CATSGGGETQYF.

This clone was seen just once. The J gene is TRBJ2-7, the V gene TRBV7-4; TRBD2 might be the D (6 bases). The CDR3 is made up of 15 amino acids. CDR1 and CDR2 from the germline V gene are SGHVT and SQSDAQ. Trimming removed 5 bases from V and 4 bases from J, with 18 bases in between. The CDR3 here is CASSRPYREWYEQYF. Written as DNA, the CDR3 is TGTGCCAGCAGCCGTCCATATCGGGAGTGGTACGAGCAGTACTTC.

The sample holds one count of this clone. The V and J genes are TRBV7-8 and TRBJ2-6, with TRBD2 matching over 8 bases. The CDR3 totals 15 residues. In germline, CDR1 is SGHVS, CDR2 FQNEAQ. V was pared by 5 bases and J by 2 bases, with 2 bases of the junction left unmatched. CDR3 in amino acids: CASSRGGAGANVLTF. The CDR3 bases are TGTGCCAGCAGCCGGGGGGGTGCTGGGGCCAACGTCCTGACTTTC. The entire variable domain, with the rest obtained from reference TRBV7-8 and TRBJ2-6, is as follows: GAGVSQSPRYKVAKRGQDVALRCDPISGHVSLFWYQQALGQGPEFLTYFQNEAQLDKSGLPSDRFFAERPEGSVSTLKIQRTQQEDSAVYLCASSRGGAGANVLTFGAGSRLTVL.

The CDR3, as DNA: TGCGCCAGCAGCCCATCCGGACTAGCCGATAACAATGAGCAGTTCTTC. Translated, it gives CASSPSGLADNNEQFF. The chain recombines TRBV5-1 with TRBJ2-1, with 8 positions matching TRBD2. The V and J ends lost 4 bases and 5 bases, in that order; junction bases with no gene match: 11. CDR3 length: 16 residues. Germline CDR1 is SGHRS and CDR2 is YFSETQ.

Only one count was recorded for this clone. The V call is TRBV9, the J call TRBJ2-5; D is unclear. Trimming cost V 2 bases and J 1 base, with 9 bases left between them. The CDR3 is 14 residues long. CDR1 is SGDLS and CDR2 is YYNGEE in the germline V gene. The CDR3: CASSVQASQETQYF. The CDR3 nucleotides read TGTGCCAGCAGCGTGCAAGCGTCCCAAGAGACCCAGTACTTC.

The chain is built from TRBV18 and TRBJ2-7; 12 bases line up with TRBD2. Trimming took 3 bases from V and 5 from J; bases not matched to a gene: 5. Germline assignment: CDR1 KGHSH and CDR2 LQKENI. The CDR3 consists of 15 residues. The CDR3 nucleotides read TGTGCCAGCTCACCTGGACTAGCGGGACGGAACGAGCAGTACTTC. Protein product: CASSPGLAGRNEQYF.

A note on this clone: The same CDR3 can be traced to other DNA sequences in this sample. This chain joins TRBV25-1 and TRBJ1-2, with D hard to call. Germline CDR1 and CDR2: MGHDK and SYGVNS. The CDR3 runs to 13 residues. V was pared by 3 bases and J by 0 bases, with 5 bases between. The CDR3 region is CASSDRANYGYTF. DNA for the CDR3: TGTGCCAGCAGTGACCGGGCTAACTATGGCTACACCTTC.

The chain joins TRBV18 to TRBJ2-2; either TRBD1 or TRBD2 may supply D (6 bases each). The germline V and J ends were trimmed by 5 bases and 2 bases, with 12 bases remaining between them. The length of the CDR3 is 15 residues. Germline V gene sequence: CDR1 KGHSH, CDR2 LQKENI. The CDR3 protein is CASSNREVNTGELFF. DNA for the CDR3: TGTGCCAGCTCAAACAGGGAGGTTAACACCGGGGAGCTGTTTTTT. Full variable domain (remainder filled in from reference TRBV18 and TRBJ2-2): NAGVMQNPRHLVRRRGQEARLRCSPMKGHSHVYWYRQLPEEGLKFMVYLQKENIIDESGMPKERFSAEFPKEGPSILRIQQVVRGDSAAYFCASSNREVNTGELFFGEGSRLTVL.

The chain combines TRBV6-1 with TRBJ2-7, with TRBD2 matching 7 bases. The CDR3 consists of 13 residues. Germline V gives CDR1 MNHNS, CDR2 SASEGT. The V and J ends lost 8 bases and 2 bases, in that order; junction bases with no gene match: 6. The CDR3 DNA is TGTGCCAGCGTACGACTAGCCCCCTACGAGCAGTACTTC. Residues: CASVRLAPYEQYF.

Worth noting for this clone: Other nucleotide sequences from this sample produce the same CDR3. The CDR3 nucleotides read TGCGCCAGCAGCTTAGGACTAGCGGGAGTCTACGAGCAGTACTTC. This codes for CASSLGLAGVYEQYF. The gene calls are TRBV5-1 and TRBJ2-7; 13 bases line up with TRBD2. The junction had 2 bases not matched to a gene; V was cut back by 2 bases and J by 3 bases. The CDR3 extends over 15 amino acids. Looked up from germline, CDR1 is SGHRS and CDR2 is YFSETQ.

The rearrangement joins TRBV5-1 to TRBJ1-4; D is unresolved. The CDR3 is 14 residues long. Germline V gene sequence: CDR1 SGHRS, CDR2 YFSETQ. Trimming left V 5 bases short and J 0 bases short, with 8 bases between. CDR3 DNA sequence: TGCGCCAGCAGACGAGACTCAACTAATGAAAAACTGTTTTTT. This translates into CASRRDSTNEKLFF.

The V call is TRBV18, the J call TRBJ2-7, with 9 bases lining up with TRBD1. Germline assignment: CDR1 KGHSH and CDR2 LQKENI. J was trimmed by 4 bases and V by 3 bases; bases with no gene match: 7. CDR3 length: 15 amino acids. In DNA, the CDR3 is TGTGCCAGCTCACCTAGGACAGGGGAAGATTACGAGCAGTACTTC. This encodes CASSPRTGEDYEQYF.

The rearrangement joins TRBV5-1 to TRBJ1-5, with D hard to call. Germline values: CDR1 SGHRS, CDR2 YFSETQ. Trimming stripped 0 bases from V and 2 bases from J, with 15 bases between. This CDR3 comprises 17 residues. The CDR3 spells CASSLDPVSGGNQPQHF. The CDR3, as DNA: TGCGCCAGCAGCTTGGATCCCGTATCGGGCGGCAATCAGCCCCAGCATTTT.